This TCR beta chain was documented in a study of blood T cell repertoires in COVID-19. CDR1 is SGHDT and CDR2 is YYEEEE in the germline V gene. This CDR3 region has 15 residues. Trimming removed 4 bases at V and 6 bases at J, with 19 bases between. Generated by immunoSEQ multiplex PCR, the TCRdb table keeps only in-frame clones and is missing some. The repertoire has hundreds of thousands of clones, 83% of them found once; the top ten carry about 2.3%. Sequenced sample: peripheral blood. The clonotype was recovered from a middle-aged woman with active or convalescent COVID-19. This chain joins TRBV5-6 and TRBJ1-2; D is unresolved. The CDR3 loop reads CASSLRQAILHGYTF. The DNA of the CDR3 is TGTGCCAGCAGCCTTCGGCAGGCGATACTCCATGGCTACACCTTC.